This T cell receptor (beta chain) was captured in a study of chemoradiotherapy in HPV16-positive cancers. Across the study: Functional T-cell assays on a couple of HPV16-positive patients' cells defined candidate HPV-specific clones and common TCR motifs.

The CDR3 is 15 residues long. Trimming left V 5 bases short and J 0 bases short, with 14 bases between. Germline CDR1 reads SEHNR; CDR2 reads FQNEAQ (reference sequence). Over chemoradiotherapy, repertoires were sampled more than once. TCRdb's copy holds only in-frame clones and misses some; the assay was immunoSEQ multiplex PCR. Here the sample spans some 9,600 clones, around 88% being singletons. As to this clone: The antigen is unknown.

General study results and limits: In HPV16-positive patients, HPV-responsive T-cell expansion tracked better recurrence-free survival. Non-HPV-specific T cells did not expand in tumors during treatment, whereas candidate HPV-specific clones and E7-related motifs did.

This sequence originates from a human donor with HPV-associated anogenital cancer. This chain joins TRBV7-9 and TRBJ2-7, with D perhaps matching TRBD1 (6 bases). Material: blood, obtained from a patient who underwent chemoradiotherapy. The CDR3 region is CASSPTGPTSYEQYF. The CDR3 DNA reads TGTGCCAGCAGCCCGACAGGCCCTACCTCCTACGAGCAGTACTTC.